This TCR beta chain stems from a study of cytomegalovirus exposure and HLA in healthy donors. General study findings and limits: A later analysis appeared to link common viral pathogens to several of the most significant clusters.

Of note for this clone: Its target is unknown. The junction shows a germline mismatch at one end, possibly a read error.

In the PCR, 60 Vbeta and 13 Jbeta primers were used. Some clones are missing from TCRdb's copy, which holds only in-frame ones; the method was immunoSEQ multiplex PCR. The sample yields about 200,000 clones, 82% seen once. Germline CDR1 is SGHTA and CDR2 is FQGTGA. The CDR3 totals 15 residues. The sequence derives from a boy aged 2 to 10 in good health and CMV-seronegative. Sequencing was performed on PBMCs. The V and J genes are TRBV7-3 and TRBJ2-7; 13 bases agree with TRBD2. CDR3 nucleotides: TGTGCCAGCACCCGCCCGGGACTAGCGGGGTGGGTTGGGGACTTC. Translating it yields CASTRPGLAGWVGDF.